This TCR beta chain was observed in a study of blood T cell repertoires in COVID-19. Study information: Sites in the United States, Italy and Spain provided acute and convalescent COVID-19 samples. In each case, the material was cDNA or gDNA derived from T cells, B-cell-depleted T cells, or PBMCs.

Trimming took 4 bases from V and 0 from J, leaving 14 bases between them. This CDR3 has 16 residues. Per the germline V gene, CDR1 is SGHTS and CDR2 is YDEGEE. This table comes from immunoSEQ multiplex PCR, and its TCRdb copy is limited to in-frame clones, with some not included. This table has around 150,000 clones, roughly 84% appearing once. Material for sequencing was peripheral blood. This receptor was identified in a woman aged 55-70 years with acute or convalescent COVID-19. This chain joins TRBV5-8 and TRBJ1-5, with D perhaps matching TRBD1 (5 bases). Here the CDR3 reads CASSGGTDYSNQPQHF. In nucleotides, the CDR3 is TGTGCCAGCAGCGGGGGGACGGACTATAGCAATCAGCCCCAGCATTTT.